The next 24 T cell receptor beta chains were all read from a single sample in a study of blood T cell repertoires in COVID-19. Produced via immunoSEQ multiplex PCR; TCRdb's table is partial and in-frame only. Altogether more than 85,000 clones are present, around 83% being singletons, with the ten largest covering 7% to 9.5%. Sample: peripheral blood. All receptors derive from a woman aged 80 or older with active or convalescent COVID-19.

V gene TRBV15 combines with J gene TRBJ2-2; a possible D gene is TRBD2 (6 bases). The CDR3 covers 14 residues. Trimming took 5 bases from V and 5 from J, leaving 12 bases between them. The germline CDR1 and CDR2 sequences are LNHNV and YYDKDF (reference sequence). The CDR3 region is CATSPGVQTGELFF. In nucleotides, the CDR3 is TGTGCCACCAGCCCGGGAGTGCAGACCGGGGAGCTGTTTTTT.

J is TRBJ2-6 and V is TRBV5-4; D might be TRBD1 (8 bases). The CDR3 contains 16 residues. Germline CDR1 is SGHNT and CDR2 is YYREEE (reference sequence). V was pared by 4 bases and J by 2 bases, with 13 bases between. The CDR3 DNA follows: TGTGCCAGCAGCCCCACAGGGGGGGCTGGGGCCAACGTCCTGACTTTC. This encodes CASSPTGGAGANVLTF.

The V and J genes are TRBV7-3 and TRBJ2-3, with 10 positions matching TRBD2. The CDR3 length is 16 residues. V shed 1 base, J shed 6 bases, and the junction held 7 bases outside the gene matches. The germline gives CDR1 SGHTA, CDR2 FQGTGA. CDR3 bases: TGTGCCAGCAGCTTAAACCTAGCGGGAGTAGCGGATACGCAGTATTTT. The encoded protein is CASSLNLAGVADTQYF.

The chain carries TRBV28 and TRBJ1-5; D possibly corresponds to TRBD1 (5 bases). This CDR3 spans 15 amino acids. V was cut by 4 bases and J by 2 bases, with 12 bases left in between. Germline V gene data show CDR1 as MDHEN and CDR2 as SYDVKM. The CDR3 here is CASSSPGRGNQPQHF. CDR3 coding DNA: TGTGCCAGCAGTTCCCCAGGGAGGGGCAATCAGCCCCAGCATTTT.

This clone was counted once. The rearrangement joins TRBV7-3 to TRBJ2-1; perhaps TRBD2 as D (5 bases). The CDR3 sequence is 17 residues long. The V end was cut by 5 bases, the J end by 4 bases, with 21 bases between. Looked up from germline, CDR1 is SGHTA and CDR2 is FQGTGA. The CDR3 loop is CASSPLVGAAQYNEQFF. As DNA, the CDR3 is TGTGCCAGCAGCCCCCTGGTTGGAGCGGCGCAATACAATGAGCAGTTCTTC. Full variable domain (outside the CDR3, taken from reference TRBV7-3 and TRBJ2-1): GAGVSQTPSNKVTEKGKYVELRCDPISGHTALYWYRQSLGQGPEFLIYFQGTGAADDSGLPNDRFFAVRPEGSVSTLKIQRTERGDSAVYLCASSPLVGAAQYNEQFFGPGTRLTVL.

The V call is TRBV6-6, the J call TRBJ2-1; 7 nucleotides align to TRBD2. Unmatched junction bases numbered 8, after V lost 9 bases and J lost 0 bases. This CDR3 spans 15 amino acids. The germline V gene has CDR1 MNHNY and CDR2 SVGAGI (reference sequence). CDR3 residues: CASSTGGSSYNEQFF. The CDR3 DNA sequence: TGTGCCAGTAGTACTGGCGGGAGCTCCTACAATGAGCAGTTCTTC.

The chain couples TRBV4-1 to TRBJ2-1; D perhaps matches TRBD2 (6 bases). This CDR3 region has 13 residues. Per the germline V gene, CDR1 is MGHRA and CDR2 is YSYEKL. Trimming cost V 4 bases and J 4 bases, with 8 bases left between them. DNA for the CDR3: TGCGCCAGCAGCCTGGGGACTTACAATGAGCAGTTCTTC. Its protein product is CASSLGTYNEQFF.

This chain connects TRBV5-1 to TRBJ1-3; no clear D. This CDR3 is 15 amino acids long. The germline V gene has CDR1 SGHRS and CDR2 YFSETQ. V lost 4 bases to trimming and J lost 0 bases, with 11 bases between them. CDR3 sequence: CASSARGNSGNTIYF. Here the CDR3 DNA reads TGCGCCAGCAGCGCCCGGGGTAACTCTGGAAACACCATATATTTT. Looking up the rest from reference TRBV5-1 and TRBJ1-3 gives the full variable domain: KAGVTQTPRYLIKTRGQQVTLSCSPISGHRSVSWYQQTPGQGLQFLFEYFSETQRNKGNFPGRFSGRQFSNSRSEMNVSTLELGDSALYLCASSARGNSGNTIYFGEGSWLTVV.

CDR3 sequence reads: CASSLDAGRNEAFF. In nucleotides, the CDR3 is TGTGCCAGCAGCTTAGATGCGGGACGCAATGAAGCTTTCTTT. This chain links TRBV7-2 with TRBJ1-1, with D maybe TRBD1 (5 bases). This CDR3 is 14 amino acids long. Germline CDR1 reads SGHTA; CDR2 reads FQGNSA. The ends were cut back, 1 base at V and 7 bases at J, with 13 bases in the middle.

In regard to this clone: A junction boundary mismatches the germline segment, possibly from a read error. The chain joins TRBV3-1 (or the pseudogene TRBV3-2) to TRBJ1-1; D is undetermined. Germline V CDR1 and CDR2: LGHDT, YNNKEL (reference sequence). This CDR3 comprises 14 residues. The chain's CDR3 is CASNQYPLNTEAFF. The CDR3 region has the DNA TGTGCCAGCAACCAATACCCCCTAAACACTGAAGCTTTCTTT.

The chain couples TRBV11-2 to TRBJ2-3; D is unresolved. Trimming left V 0 bases short and J 5 bases short, with 6 bases between. Germline CDR1 SGHAT, CDR2 FQNNGV. The length of the CDR3 is 13 residues. The CDR3: CASSLDQVDTQYF. CDR3 nucleotides: TGTGCCAGCAGCTTAGATCAGGTAGATACGCAGTATTTT. The complete variable domain, with remaining parts taken from reference TRBV11-2 and TRBJ2-3, reads EAGVAQSPRYKIIEKRQSVAFWCNPISGHATLYWYQQILGQGPKLLIQFQNNGVVDDSQLPKDRFSAERLKGVDSTLKIQPAKLEDSAVYLCASSLDQVDTQYFGPGTRLTVL.

A few counts support this clone. V is TRBV7-9 and J is TRBJ1-5; D is unresolved. CDR3 length: 14 amino acids. V dropped 1 base and J dropped 5 bases, with 9 bases sitting between them. The germline V gene encodes CDR1 SEHNR and CDR2 FQNEAQ (reference sequence). The CDR3 spells CASSLDTNHQPQHF. Here the CDR3 DNA reads TGTGCCAGCAGCTTAGATACAAATCATCAGCCCCAGCATTTT.

The rearrangement joins TRBV28 to TRBJ1-4, with D possibly matching TRBD1 (6 bases). The CDR3 sequence is 15 residues long. The ends were cut back, 4 bases at V and 10 bases at J, with 19 bases in the middle. CDR1 and CDR2 from the germline V gene are MDHEN and SYDVKM. DNA for the CDR3: TGTGCCAGCAGTTCCTTACAGGGCCTAGGGGGAAAACTGTTTTTT. Translating gives CASSSLQGLGGKLFF.

This rearrangement joins TRBV20-1 to TRBJ2-1; the D is unclear. Between the trimmed V and J ends, which lost 3 bases and 5 bases, there was a span of 11 bases. From germline, CDR1 is DFQATT and CDR2 SNEGSKA (reference sequence). The CDR3 spans 13 residues. Here the CDR3 DNA reads TGCAGTGCTAGTTTCTCGTTTAACAATGAGCAGTTCTTC. Translating gives CSASFSFNNEQFF.

V usage is TRBV9 and J usage is TRBJ2-2, with D possibly matching TRBD1 (5 bases). Trimming pared 1 base from V and 6 bases from J, leaving 10 bases between. Germline assignment: CDR1 SGDLS and CDR2 YYNGEE. The CDR3 sequence is 14 residues long. The CDR3 reads CASSVKGKPGELFF. CDR3 nucleotides: TGTGCCAGCAGCGTAAAGGGGAAGCCCGGGGAGCTGTTTTTT.

About this clone: This may arise from a read error, as a much more abundant clone is one base away. This sequence joins TRBV7-2 and TRBJ2-2, with TRBD2 identical over 8 bases. The CDR3 covers 15 residues. Germline V CDR1 and CDR2: SGHTA, FQGNSA. With V trimmed by 3 bases and J by 0 bases, 0 bases remained unmatched. The CDR3 loop is CASSFSGTNTGELFF. CDR3 coding DNA: TGTGCCAGCAGCTTTAGCGGGACGAACACCGGGGAGCTGTTTTTT.

This chain connects TRBV7-9 to TRBJ1-5; a possible D gene is TRBD1 (5 bases). Germline V lookup: CDR1 SEHNR, CDR2 FQNEAQ (reference sequence). The V end lost 6 bases, the J end lost 3 bases, and 15 bases lay between the germline ends. The CDR3 spans 15 residues. The CDR3 DNA sequence: TGTGCCAGCAGTCTAGAGGAGGGGACCAATCAGCCCCAGCATTTT. It specifies CASSLEEGTNQPQHF.

The V call is TRBV30, the J call TRBJ2-1, with TRBD2 identical over 9 bases. Trimming at V came to 3 bases and at J to 3 bases, leaving 6 bases not matched to a gene. The CDR3 has 15 residues. From germline, CDR1 is GTSNPN and CDR2 SVGIG (reference sequence). The CDR3 DNA sequence: TGTGCCTGGAGGTCTAGCGGGACGATCTACAATGAGCAGTTCTTC. This translates into CAWRSSGTIYNEQFF.

This chain uses TRBV1 with TRBJ2-7; the table's D call of TRBD2 was not tested on the DNA. TRBV1 represents a pseudogene. This CDR3 is 16 amino acids long. This CDR3 reads CTSSQDRAGNGHEQYF. CDR3 DNA: TGCACCAGCAGCCAAGATCGAGCGGGGAATGGACACGAGCAGTACTTC.

The genes are TRBV6-6 and TRBJ2-3; possible D gene TRBD2, 7 bases. The CDR3 consists of 15 residues. Germline values: CDR1 MNHNY, CDR2 SVGAGI (reference sequence). Trimming shortened V by 5 bases and J by 2 bases, and 14 bases separated the two germline ends. CDR3 in DNA: TGTGCCAGCAGTATTCAGCGGGGACACACAGATACGCAGTATTTT. Its translation is CASSIQRGHTDTQYF.

This clone was recorded once. The gene calls are TRBV6-5 and TRBJ2-2; D remains ambiguous. The CDR3 consists of 15 residues. V was cut by 6 bases and J by 0 bases, with 11 bases left in between. Germline CDR1 reads MNHEY; CDR2 reads SVGAGI. The CDR3 loop is CASSSYIANTGELFF. The CDR3 DNA follows: TGTGCCAGCAGCTCGTACATCGCGAACACCGGGGAGCTGTTTTTT.

CDR3 sequence reads: CASRDWDSGANVLTF. The CDR3 nucleotides read TGTGCCAGTAGGGACTGGGACTCTGGGGCCAACGTCCTGACTTTC. The rearrangement uses TRBV19 and TRBJ2-6; a weak D match, TRBD2 (5 bases). Germline lookup yields CDR1 LNHDA and CDR2 SQIVND (reference sequence). The CDR3 has 15 residues. Trimming stripped 6 bases from V and 0 bases from J, with 9 bases between.

The V gene is TRBV12-5, the J gene TRBJ2-1; TRBD2 is a possible D gene (5 bases). The CDR3 totals 15 residues. The ends were cut back, 3 bases at V and 6 bases at J, with 15 bases in the middle. Germline V gives CDR1 LGHNT, CDR2 FRNRAP. The CDR3 nucleotides read TGTGCTAGTGGTTTAGACTTCCAAGGAGGCAATGAGCAGTTCTTC. This sequence encodes CASGLDFQGGNEQFF.

The V and J genes are TRBV3-1 (or the pseudogene TRBV3-2) and TRBJ2-5; 13 bases map to TRBD2. CDR1 LGHDT and CDR2 YNNKEL come from the germline V gene (reference sequence). CDR3 length: 16 residues. V lost 3 bases to trimming and J lost 4 bases; unmatched junction nucleotides: 5. For the CDR3, the DNA is TGTGCCAGCAGCCACGGACTAGCGGGAGCTACAGAGACCCAGTACTTC. Amino acid sequence: CASSHGLAGATETQYF.